Shown below are 2 T cell receptor beta chains from a single sample sequenced in a study of T-cell memory formation after mild COVID-19. TCRdb independently ran MiXCR on the 5' RACE reads; one entry per CDR3 protein. The sample holds some 450,000 distinct CDR3 sequences, 20% seen once. Sequences were obtained from PBMCs or a T cell subset sorted from them (not recorded which). These TCRs come from an adult woman who had mild COVID-19 (a few samples of this study predate the infection). Cell type and time point are not known.

This clonotype appeared a few times. This CDR3 reads CAWGGRGYQPQHF. The CDR3 coding sequence is TGTGCCTGGGGAGGCAGGGGGTATCAGCCCCAGCATTTT. The genes are TRBV30 and TRBJ1-5; 7 nucleotides line up with TRBD1. CDR3 length: 13 residues. V was pared by 5 bases and J by 5 bases, with 6 bases of the junction left unmatched. Per the germline V gene, CDR1 is GTSNPN and CDR2 is SVGIG (reference sequence). Full variable domain (remainder filled in from reference TRBV30 and TRBJ1-5): SQTIHQWPATLVQPVGSPLSLECTVEGTSNPNLYWYRQAAGRGLQLLFYSVGIGQISSEVPQNLSASRPQDRQFILSSKKLLLSDSGFYLCAWGGRGYQPQHFGDGTRLSIL.

The chain links TRBV5-1 to TRBJ1-4, with 7 bases lining up with TRBD1. This CDR3 has 14 amino acids. CDR1 is SGHRS and CDR2 is YFSETQ in the germline V gene. The junction had 1 base not matched to a gene; V was cut back by 2 bases and J by 3 bases. The CDR3 sequence is CASSFGTANEKLFF. DNA for the CDR3: TGCGCCAGCAGCTTTGGGACAGCTAATGAAAAACTGTTTTTT.